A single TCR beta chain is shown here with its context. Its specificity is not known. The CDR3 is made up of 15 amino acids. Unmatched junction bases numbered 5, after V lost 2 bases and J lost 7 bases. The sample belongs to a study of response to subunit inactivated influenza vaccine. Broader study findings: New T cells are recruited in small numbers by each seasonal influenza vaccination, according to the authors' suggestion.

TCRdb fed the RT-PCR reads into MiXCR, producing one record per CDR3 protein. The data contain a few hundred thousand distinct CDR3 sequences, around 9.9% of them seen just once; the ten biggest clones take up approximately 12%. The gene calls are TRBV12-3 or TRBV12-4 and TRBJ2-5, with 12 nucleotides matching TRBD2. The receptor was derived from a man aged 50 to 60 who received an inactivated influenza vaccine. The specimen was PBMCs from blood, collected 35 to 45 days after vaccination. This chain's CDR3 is CASSLLAGGPGTQYF. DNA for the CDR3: TGTGCCAGCAGTTTACTAGCGGGGGGGCCCGGGACCCAGTACTTC.